This TCR beta chain was found in a study of follicular helper T cells after annual influenza vaccination. Regarding time point: 2014-2015 season, 7 days after vaccination. V was pared by 2 bases and J by 5 bases, with 3 bases of the junction left unmatched. The germline CDR1 and CDR2 sequences are SGHRS and YFSETQ. The CDR3 runs to 13 residues. Clones were sequenced by immunoSEQ multiplex PCR, and TCRdb holds only the in-frame ones, with some missing. The sample includes 9,500 to 11,000 clones, approximately 83% seen only once; the top ten take over 0.65%. The V gene is TRBV5-1, the J gene TRBJ2-7; TRBD1 aligns across 8 bases. The TCR was taken from an adult who received the influenza vaccine. The specimen was CXCR5- memory CD4+ T cells sorted from blood, collected 7 days after influenza vaccination. The CDR3 bases are TGCGCCAGCAGCTTCGGACAGGGCGACGAGCAGTACTTC. Its translation: CASSFGQGDEQYF.